The TCR beta chain described here comes from a study of radiotherapy plus CTLA-4 blockade in lung cancer. Study information: Disease control was seen in 31% of patients, objective responses in approximately 20%. Study-wide results and caveats: In blood, tumor-derived TCR clones expanded after radiotherapy plus ipilimumab.

Chemo-refractory metastatic non-small-cell lung cancer patients received focal radiation with ipilimumab CTLA-4 blockade. Details on this clone: The antigen is unknown.

The CDR3 is 14 residues long. Trimming stripped 4 bases from V and 0 bases from J, with 8 bases between. Germline CDR1 and CDR2: SGHRS and YFSETQ. Data came from immunoSEQ multiplex PCR; TCRdb stores just in-frame clones and leaves some out. The table includes around 99,000 clones, almost 90% detected once. The clonotype comes from a human donor with non-small cell lung cancer that progressed on radiotherapy plus ipilimumab. The sequences come from peripheral blood, collected from a patient treated with radiotherapy plus ipilimumab. The chain employs TRBV5-1 and TRBJ1-3, with unresolved D. The DNA for the CDR3 is TGCGCCAGCAGCAACAGCCACTCTGGAAACACCATATATTTT. Protein: CASSNSHSGNTIYF.